These 23 T cell receptor beta chains share one sample of origin, sequenced in a study of a mutant IDH1 vaccine in newly diagnosed glioma. Time point noted: week 5, during vaccination. Alongside topical imiquimod, each dose of vaccine comprised 300 ug of mutant IDH1 20-mer peptide. Antigens of these TCRs are unknown. The assay was immunoSEQ multiplex PCR, and TCRdb's table has in-frame clones only and misses some. The sample contains about 58,000 clones, around 84% of which appear only once. The sequencing here drew on PBMCs, taken from a glioma patient whose treatment included an IDH1 peptide vaccine. The receptors were gathered from a woman between 45 and 60 years old with glioma.

V is TRBV4-2 and J is TRBJ1-5; 9 positions agree with TRBD1. The junction had 4 bases not matched to a gene; V was cut back by 0 bases and J by 7 bases. Germline CDR1 and CDR2: LGHNA and YNFKEQ. This CDR3 region has 15 residues. CDR3 nucleotides: TGTGCCAGCAGCCAAGAGACAGGGGGATTCCAGCCCCAGCATTTT. It yields the protein CASSQETGGFQPQHF.

The genes are TRBV6-5 and TRBJ2-7; D is possibly TRBD2 (6 bases). V gave up 5 bases and J gave up 3 bases, with 14 bases separating them. The CDR3 has 14 amino acids. Per the germline V gene, CDR1 is MNHEY and CDR2 is SVGAGI. The CDR3: CASSRIGSYYEQYF. The CDR3 DNA reads as TGTGCCAGCAGTCGTATCGGGAGTTACTACGAGCAGTACTTC.

V and J are TRBV19 and TRBJ2-1; D is perhaps TRBD1 (5 bases). Germline V gene data show CDR1 as LNHDA and CDR2 as SQIVND (reference sequence). Between the trimmed V and J ends, which lost 3 bases and 4 bases, there was a span of 13 bases. This CDR3 comprises 15 residues. CDR3: CASSMGQGPYNEQFF. Here the CDR3 DNA reads TGTGCCAGTAGTATGGGGCAGGGCCCATACAATGAGCAGTTCTTC.

CDR3 residues: CASSLRTENEKLFF. The CDR3 DNA sequence: TGCGCCAGCAGCTTGAGGACGGAGAATGAAAAACTGTTTTTT. V gene TRBV5-1 combines with J gene TRBJ1-4; the D is unclear. V was trimmed by 1 base and J by 5 bases, leaving 9 bases between them. The germline gives CDR1 SGHRS, CDR2 YFSETQ. CDR3 length: 14 residues.

The chain links TRBV9 to TRBJ1-2; 7 bases align to TRBD1. CDR3 size: 15 residues. The J segment lost 7 bases and the V segment lost 3 bases, leaving 12 bases of the junction unmatched. In germline, CDR1 is SGDLS, CDR2 YYNGEE. This CDR3 is CASSEGGGGGRGYTF. The CDR3 DNA sequence: TGTGCCAGCAGCGAGGGAGGAGGGGGCGGACGTGGCTACACCTTC.

V usage is TRBV25-1 and J usage is TRBJ2-7; D may be TRBD1 or TRBD2 (7 bases each). This CDR3 region has 15 residues. Germline CDR1 reads MGHDK; CDR2 reads SYGVNS. V was clipped by 6 bases and J by 0 bases, with 15 bases between them. The CDR3: CASSDREGSSYEQYF. CDR3 DNA sequence: TGTGCCAGCAGCGACAGGGAGGGAAGCTCCTACGAGCAGTACTTC.

The chain is built from TRBV7-8 and TRBJ2-7, with D unresolved. Germline values: CDR1 SGHVS, CDR2 FQNEAQ. V lost 2 bases to trimming and J lost 5 bases, with 4 bases between them. The CDR3 is 11 residues long. CDR3 DNA: TGTGCCAGCAGCTTAAGTAACGAGCAGTACTTC. Translation: CASSLSNEQYF.

The V gene is TRBV7-3, the J gene TRBJ2-2; D unresolved. This CDR3 is 16 amino acids long. Germline V gene sequence: CDR1 SGHTA, CDR2 FQGTGA. Trimming left V 1 base short and J 4 bases short, with 13 bases between. CDR3 DNA: TGTGCCAGCAGCTTAAACCGTCCCCGGCTCACCGGGGAGCTGTTTTTT. It specifies CASSLNRPRLTGELFF.

The rearrangement uses TRBV30 and TRBJ1-2, with D possibly being TRBD1 (6 bases). Germline values: CDR1 GTSNPN, CDR2 SVGIG (reference sequence). The CDR3 spans 13 residues. V lost 8 bases, J lost 8 bases, and 21 bases lay in between. The CDR3 region is CAHLGAPLWGYTF. The CDR3 DNA follows: TGTGCCCATTTGGGGGCCCCGCTCTGGGGCTACACCTTC.

This clone showed up just a few times. This chain links TRBV11-2 with TRBJ1-1, with 9 positions matching TRBD1. This CDR3 comprises 16 residues. Germline V gene lookup returns CDR1 SGHAT and CDR2 FQNNGV. V shed 7 bases and J 0 bases; nucleotides not matched to a gene: 9. The CDR3 here is CASTIRQGGMNTEAFF. The DNA of the CDR3 is TGTGCCAGCACCATAAGACAGGGGGGAATGAACACTGAAGCTTTCTTT.

The J gene is TRBJ1-2, the V gene TRBV6-4; D may be TRBD1 (6 bases). This CDR3 spans 15 amino acids. Germline assignment: CDR1 MRHNA and CDR2 SNTAGT. The V end was cut by 5 bases, the J end by 3 bases, with 16 bases between. CDR3: CASSKAVKGDYGYTF. CDR3 in DNA: TGTGCCAGCAGTAAGGCAGTCAAGGGGGACTATGGCTACACCTTC.

A note on this clone: In the same sample, other DNA sequences code for this CDR3. The V gene is TRBV6-1, the J gene TRBJ1-1; D ambiguous. This CDR3 region has 13 residues. V was clipped by 4 bases and J by 1 base, with 7 bases between them. Germline V CDR1 and CDR2: MNHNS, SASEGT. In DNA, the CDR3 is TGTGCCAGCAGTGTATCAGGGAACACTGAAGCTTTCTTT. Its protein product is CASSVSGNTEAFF.

This chain connects TRBV6-1 to TRBJ2-2; no firm D call. CDR3 length equals 10 residues. The V end lost 10 bases, the J end lost 7 bases, and 7 bases lay between the germline ends. The germline V gene has CDR1 MNHNS and CDR2 SASEGT. The CDR3 DNA reads TGTGCCATCTCCTTCGGGGAGCTGTTTTTT. This encodes CAISFGELFF.

The J gene is TRBJ1-5, the V gene TRBV27, with 11 bases that match TRBD1. The J segment lost 1 base and the V segment lost 6 bases, leaving 11 bases of the junction unmatched. The CDR3 sequence is 18 residues long. The germline CDR1 and CDR2 sequences are MNHEY and SMNVEV (reference sequence). The chain's CDR3 is CASSRGTGGSGSNQPQHF. CDR3 nucleotide sequence: TGTGCCAGCAGCCGGGGGACAGGGGGTTCGGGGAGCAATCAGCCCCAGCATTTT.

This clone was found once. The rearrangement uses TRBV28 and TRBJ2-7; 10 bases line up with TRBD1. V lost 5 bases to trimming and J lost 1 base; unmatched junction nucleotides: 11. There are 17 residues in the CDR3. The germline gives CDR1 MDHEN, CDR2 SYDVKM. The CDR3: CASSSLRQGAKSYEQYF. The CDR3 region has the DNA TGTGCCAGCAGTAGCCTTCGACAGGGGGCAAAATCCTACGAGCAGTACTTC.

This clone was observed a single time. For the CDR3, the DNA is TGTGCCGGCCGGCTGATAGGACCGCATTCTGGAAACACCATATATTTT. Translated: CAGRLIGPHSGNTIYF. The genes are TRBV6-8 and TRBJ1-3; D not resolved. CDR3 length: 16 residues. Between the trimmed V and J ends, which lost 11 bases and 1 base, there was a span of 21 bases. The germline V gene has CDR1 MNHGY and CDR2 SAAAGT.

The V and J genes are TRBV7-6 and TRBJ2-3, with 8 bases lining up with TRBD2. J was trimmed by 5 bases and V by 1 base; bases with no gene match: 8. The CDR3 contains 16 residues. Germline CDR1 SGHVS, CDR2 FNYEAQ. CDR3 loop: CASSLGTSTSQDTQYF. The DNA of the CDR3 is TGTGCCAGCAGCTTAGGGACTAGCACATCGCAAGATACGCAGTATTTT.

The V call is TRBV5-1, the J call TRBJ2-5, with D tentatively TRBD2 (5 bases). Germline-derived CDR1 and CDR2 are SGHRS and YFSETQ. The CDR3 has 15 amino acids. V lost 0 bases to trimming and J lost 5 bases, with 14 bases between them. The CDR3 DNA is TGCGCCAGCAGCTTGGAGGCCAAACCGGGGGAGACCCAGTACTTC. The encoded protein is CASSLEAKPGETQYF.

V is TRBV6-5 and J is TRBJ1-5; 7 nucleotides agree with TRBD1. The V and J ends lost 5 bases and 7 bases, in that order; junction bases with no gene match: 5. Germline V gene sequence: CDR1 MNHEY, CDR2 SVGAGI. The CDR3 is 13 residues long. CDR3 coding DNA: TGTGCCAGCAGTCGACAGGGCGGACAGCCCCAGCATTTT. Amino acids: CASSRQGGQPQHF.

This chain connects TRBV5-1 to TRBJ2-7, with TRBD1 identical over 8 bases. V shed 0 bases, J shed 1 base, and the junction held 6 bases outside the gene matches. This CDR3 spans 16 amino acids. Germline V gives CDR1 SGHRS, CDR2 YFSETQ. CDR3 in DNA: TGCGCCAGCAGCTTGGCGGTCGGACAGGGATCCTACGAGCAGTACTTC. Translating gives CASSLAVGQGSYEQYF.

Here the CDR3 reads CASSVVAGEVDTQYF. CDR3 nucleotide sequence: TGTGCCAGCAGCGTAGTAGCGGGGGAGGTAGATACGCAGTATTTT. The chain carries TRBV9 and TRBJ2-3; 9 bases are shared with TRBD2. With 0 bases clipped from V and 5 bases from J, the junction kept 4 bases outside the gene matches. The CDR3 consists of 15 residues. The germline CDR1 and CDR2 sequences are SGDLS and YYNGEE.

This clone occurred a few times. The CDR3 protein is CASYRVNYGYTF. Here the CDR3 DNA reads TGTGCCAGTTACAGGGTTAACTATGGCTACACCTTC. This chain links TRBV6-1 with TRBJ1-2; a possible D gene is TRBD1 (6 bases). This CDR3 has 12 amino acids. In germline, CDR1 is MNHNS, CDR2 SASEGT. The V gene lost 9 bases and the J gene lost 1 base, with 9 bases spanning the gap.

The rearrangement joins TRBV4-1 to TRBJ1-1, with D hard to call. The CDR3 covers 16 residues. CDR1 is MGHRA and CDR2 is YSYEKL in the germline V gene. V lost 0 bases and J 5 bases, leaving 16 bases between the germline ends. The CDR3 is CASSQEESGPRTEAFF. DNA for the CDR3: TGCGCCAGCAGCCAAGAGGAGTCAGGCCCCCGGACTGAAGCTTTCTTT.